This TCR beta chain appears in the sequencing data of a study of tumor and adjacent non-tumor tissue in lung cancer. Overall study: Samples averaged around 4 million productive TCRbeta reads each.

Broader study findings: Tumor repertoires had a smaller top 100 clone share than normal lung. Tumor tissue had significantly higher TCR diversity than normal lung.

In regard to this clonotype: Its target is not known. One end of the junction is discordant with germline, which a read error may explain.

RNA was extracted from bulk tissue without any cell sorting. This non-tumor lung sample came from over 3 cm beyond the tumor edge. Per the germline V gene, CDR1 is MGHRA and CDR2 is YSYEKL. This CDR3 has 18 amino acids. A modified ARM-PCR protocol with three rounds of nested PCR amplified TCRbeta. TCRdb reprocessed the multiplex PCR reads via MiXCR and lists one record per CDR3 protein. The data show 90,000 to 110,000 distinct CDR3 sequences, about 65% seen once. The sample consisted of distant non-tumor lung tissue. The sequence was collected from a man in his sixties with non-small cell lung cancer. The rearrangement joins TRBV4-1 to TRBJ2-1, with D perhaps TRBD1 or TRBD2 (6 bases each). The CDR3 DNA sequence: TGCGCCAGCTGCCAAGGTGCGCCCTCCGGGGGCAACTACAATGAGCAGTTCTTC. Protein product: CASCQGAPSGGNYNEQFF.